This T cell receptor beta chain was observed in a study of cytomegalovirus exposure and HLA in healthy donors. The PCR employed 60 Vbeta primers together with 13 Jbeta primers. Sequenced by immunoSEQ multiplex PCR; TCRdb stores in-frame clones only, minus some. Of around 63,000 clones listed, 80% to 90% are singletons. This clone was observed a handful of times. One end of the junction is discordant with germline, which a read error may explain. Germline V gene lookup returns CDR1 SEHNR and CDR2 FQNEAQ (reference sequence). The CDR3 has 16 residues. The chain is built from TRBV7-9 and TRBJ1-3; D perhaps matches TRBD1 (5 bases). The sequence came from a woman aged 30 to 39 in good health and CMV-seronegative. The sequencing sample was made of PBMCs. In nucleotides, the CDR3 is TGTTCCAGCAGCTTAGTCGGGGGGAGCTCTGGAAACACCATATATTTT. This encodes CSSSLVGGSSGNTIYF.